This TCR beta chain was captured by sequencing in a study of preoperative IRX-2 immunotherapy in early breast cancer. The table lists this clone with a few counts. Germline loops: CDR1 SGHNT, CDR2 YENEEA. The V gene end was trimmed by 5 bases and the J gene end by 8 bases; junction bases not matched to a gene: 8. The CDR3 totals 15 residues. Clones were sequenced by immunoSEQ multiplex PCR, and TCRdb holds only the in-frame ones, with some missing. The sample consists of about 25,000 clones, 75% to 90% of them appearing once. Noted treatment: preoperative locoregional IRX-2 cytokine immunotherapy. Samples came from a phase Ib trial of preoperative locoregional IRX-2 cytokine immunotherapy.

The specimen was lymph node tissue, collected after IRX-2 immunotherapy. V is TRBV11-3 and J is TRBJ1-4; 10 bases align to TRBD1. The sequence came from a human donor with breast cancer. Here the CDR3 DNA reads TGTGCCAGCAGCCTAACCGGGACAGGGGCGGAAAAACTGTTTTTT. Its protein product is CASSLTGTGAEKLFF.